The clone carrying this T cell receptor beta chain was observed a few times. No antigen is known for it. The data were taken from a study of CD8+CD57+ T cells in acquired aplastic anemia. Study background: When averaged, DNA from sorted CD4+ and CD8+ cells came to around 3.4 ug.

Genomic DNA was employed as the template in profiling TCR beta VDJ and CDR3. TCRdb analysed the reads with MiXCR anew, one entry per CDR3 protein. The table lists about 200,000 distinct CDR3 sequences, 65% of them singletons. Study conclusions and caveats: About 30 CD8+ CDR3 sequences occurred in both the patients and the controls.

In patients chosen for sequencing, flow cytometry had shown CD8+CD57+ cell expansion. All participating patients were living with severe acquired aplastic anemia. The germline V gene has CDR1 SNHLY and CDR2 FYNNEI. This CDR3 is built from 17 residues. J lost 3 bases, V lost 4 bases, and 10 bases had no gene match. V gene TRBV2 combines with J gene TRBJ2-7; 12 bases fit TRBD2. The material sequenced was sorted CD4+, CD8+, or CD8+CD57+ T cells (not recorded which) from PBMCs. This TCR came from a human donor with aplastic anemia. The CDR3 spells CASSVRLAGGPGYEQYF. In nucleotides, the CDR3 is TGTGCCAGCAGTGTGAGGCTAGCGGGGGGGCCGGGCTACGAGCAGTACTTC.